The source of this TCR beta chain is a study of blood T cell repertoires in COVID-19. Study-wide background: Sources were T cells, B-cell-depleted T cells, or PBMCs; the material itself was cDNA or gDNA.

The CDR3 covers 15 residues. Trimming stripped 0 bases from V and 4 bases from J, with 12 bases between. Germline values: CDR1 KGHSH, CDR2 LQKENI. Method: immunoSEQ multiplex PCR; TCRdb's copy keeps in-frame clones and lacks some. The table records around 69,000 clones, approximately 86% of them present only once. V and J are TRBV18 and TRBJ1-1; D remains ambiguous. Source material: peripheral blood. This TCR was sampled from a man aged 50-60 years with active COVID-19. CDR3 coding DNA: TGTGCCAGCTCACCACCGGGAGGGTACGGCACTGAAGCTTTCTTT. It translates to CASSPPGGYGTEAFF.